The sequence of this T cell receptor beta chain was determined in a study of identical twins. Every sampled donor was Caucasian and healthy. Overall study results and limits: The study found weaker excess twin sharing in beta out-of-frame sequences. Twins shared out-of-frame alpha sequences with excess low generation probability.

The germline CDR1 and CDR2 sequences are MNHEY and SMNVEV (reference sequence). The CDR3 has 12 amino acids. The ends were cut back, 2 bases at V and 13 bases at J, with 9 bases in the middle. This clonotype has a handful of counts. Its specificity is not known. cDNA carried unique molecular identifiers, and a universal primer site was added by template switching. Using its own MiXCR run on the 5' RACE reads, TCRdb lists one record per CDR3 protein. The sample carries about 220,000 distinct CDR3 sequences, 6% to 8.5% recorded once. The sample also formed part of further work on yellow fever vaccine responses in identical twins.

This receptor was obtained from a woman aged 18-29 years in good health. Material for sequencing was CD8+ T cells sorted from blood. The V call is TRBV27, the J call TRBJ1-6, with D unclear. In DNA, the CDR3 is TGTGCCAGCAGTTTAGTGGGGAGGCCCCTCCACTTT. Its protein is CASSLVGRPLHF.